The 14 T cell receptor beta chains reported below all come from one sample, sequenced in a study of vaccination and CD4 T cells after COVID-19. These receptors lack a known antigen. As for treatment: roughly 11-day PBMC culture with coronavirus spike peptide pools or control peptides (ViraFEST assay). The study sequenced cultured CD4+ T cell DNA using the Oncomine TCR Beta short-read assay. TCRdb redid the calling of the PCR reads with MiXCR, one entry per CDR3 protein. The sample includes under 15,000 distinct CDR3 sequences, more than 55% seen only once; the top ten take about an eighth. Sequenced input: CD4+ T cells from blood, cultured in vitro. The source is a human donor who had recovered from COVID-19.

The chain is built from TRBV27 and TRBJ1-5, with TRBD1 as a possible D gene (6 bases). From germline, CDR1 is MNHEY and CDR2 SMNVEV (reference sequence). The CDR3 length is 15 residues. Trimming removed 6 bases from V and 2 bases from J, with 14 bases in between. Here the CDR3 reads CASSFNRAGNQPQHF. CDR3 coding DNA: TGTGCCAGCAGCTTTAACAGGGCTGGCAATCAGCCCCAGCATTTT.

This clonotype has only a few counts. V and J are TRBV27 and TRBJ1-2; a weak D match, TRBD1 (6 bases). Germline V gives CDR1 MNHEY, CDR2 SMNVEV (reference sequence). The CDR3 covers 14 residues. V lost 5 bases, J lost 4 bases, and 14 bases lay in between. The CDR3 DNA is TGTGCCAGCAGTCCGCGGACAGCCGCCTATGGCTACACCTTC. This encodes CASSPRTAAYGYTF.

By share, this clonotype ranks as large. The V call is TRBV4-1, the J call TRBJ2-4; tentative D call: TRBD2 (5 bases). Germline V lookup: CDR1 MGHRA, CDR2 YSYEKL. CDR3 size: 17 residues. V lost 3 bases to trimming and J lost 6 bases, with 21 bases between them. The CDR3, as DNA: TGCGCCAGCAGCCACCTTTGGGGAGTGGAAGGGAGAAACATTCAGTACTTC. Protein: CASSHLWGVEGRNIQYF.

This clonotype was seen a few times. This rearrangement joins TRBV20-1 to TRBJ1-1; 8 bases align to TRBD1. The V gene's germline CDR1 is DFQATT and CDR2 SNEGSKA (reference sequence). The CDR3 is 15 residues long. Trimming removed 6 bases from V and 1 base from J; junction bases left unmatched: 10. The CDR3 spells CSASGQGAGNTEAFF. As DNA, the CDR3 is TGCAGTGCATCCGGACAGGGAGCGGGGAACACTGAAGCTTTCTTT.

This clonotype was observed a handful of times. The chain's CDR3 is CASSLSVGGQPQHF. For the CDR3, the DNA is TGTGCCAGCAGCCTCTCGGTGGGCGGTCAGCCCCAGCATTTT. The chain links TRBV7-9 to TRBJ1-5; D gene uncertain. CDR1 SEHNR and CDR2 FQNEAQ come from the germline V gene (reference sequence). V was cut by 5 bases and J by 6 bases, with 14 bases left in between. The CDR3 extends over 14 amino acids. Combining the CDR3 with reference TRBV7-9 and TRBJ1-5 gives the whole variable domain DTGVSQNPRHKITKRGQNVTFRCDPISEHNRLYWYRQTLGQGPEFLTYFQNEAQLEKSRLLSDRFSAERPKGSFSTLEIQRTEQGDSAMYLCASSLSVGGQPQHFGDGTRLSIL.

The chain combines TRBV10-1 with TRBJ1-5; D might be TRBD1 (5 bases). The CDR3 extends over 12 amino acids. V lost 8 bases and J lost 0, with 5 bases in between. Germline CDR1 reads WNHNN; CDR2 reads SYGVQD (reference sequence). This chain's CDR3 is CASGTSNQPQHF. As DNA, the CDR3 is TGCGCCAGCGGGACTAGCAATCAGCCCCAGCATTTT.

V usage is TRBV5-1 and J usage is TRBJ2-6, with 12 bases identical to TRBD1. With V trimmed by 3 bases and J by 1 base, 14 bases remained unmatched. The CDR3 totals 21 residues. Germline V gene lookup returns CDR1 SGHRS and CDR2 YFSETQ. Written as DNA, the CDR3 is TGCGCCAGCAGCTCACCGGGACAGGGGGCATCTAGGCCATCTGGGGCCAACGTCCTGACTTTC. Encoded protein: CASSSPGQGASRPSGANVLTF.

The chain employs TRBV12-3 or TRBV12-4 and TRBJ1-1, with 7 bases lining up with TRBD1. The trim removed 3 bases at V and 3 bases at J, leaving 4 bases unmatched. The CDR3 length is 14 residues. The CDR3 nucleotides read TGTGCCAGCAGTTTTAGAAGGGGGCACACTGAAGCTTTCTTT. Protein product: CASSFRRGHTEAFF.

This sequence joins TRBV5-4 and TRBJ2-3; TRBD2 agrees at 8 bases. CDR1 and CDR2 from the germline V gene are SGHNT and YYREEE (reference sequence). The CDR3 totals 18 residues. The trim removed 4 bases at V and 6 bases at J, leaving 19 bases unmatched. CDR3 in amino acids: CASSHDRGSGSPSDTQYF. Here the CDR3 DNA reads TGTGCCAGCAGCCATGATCGTGGGAGCGGGAGCCCTTCTGATACGCAGTATTTT.

V gene TRBV20-1 combines with J gene TRBJ2-3; D might be TRBD1 or TRBD2, each matching 5 bases. Looked up from germline, CDR1 is DFQATT and CDR2 is SNEGSKA (reference sequence). Trimming took off 2 bases at V and 9 bases at J, with 24 bases between the two ends. The CDR3 is 16 residues long. CDR3 sequence (DNA): TGCAGTGCTAGAACCCCTCTCCCGGGACCAGGAGCGACGCAGTATTTT. Translating gives CSARTPLPGPGATQYF.

The chain carries TRBV7-8 and TRBJ2-3, with D unclear. V gave up 5 bases and J gave up 0 bases, with 6 bases separating them. This CDR3 is 13 amino acids long. CDR1 and CDR2 from the germline V gene are SGHVS and FQNEAQ. The CDR3 protein is CASSADSTDTQYF. Here the CDR3 DNA reads TGTGCCAGCAGCGCGGACAGCACAGATACGCAGTATTTT.

The chain recombines TRBV2 with TRBJ2-7; 9 positions agree with TRBD1. This CDR3 has 18 residues. Germline CDR1 reads SNHLY; CDR2 reads FYNNEI. Trimming cost V 7 bases and J 4 bases; bases outside gene matches: 20. CDR3 in amino acids: CASKGGTGRSGAAYEQYF. Here the CDR3 DNA reads TGTGCCAGCAAGGGAGGGACAGGGCGGTCCGGGGCGGCTTACGAGCAGTACTTC.

This chain links TRBV28 with TRBJ2-1, with D possibly matching TRBD2 (5 bases). Germline lookup yields CDR1 MDHEN and CDR2 SYDVKM. V gave up 7 bases and J gave up 2 bases, with 18 bases separating them. The CDR3 has 16 residues. The CDR3 loop is CASTGVRPLAYNEQFF. The CDR3 region has the DNA TGTGCCAGCACCGGGGTCCGACCGCTGGCCTACAATGAGCAGTTCTTC.

In its sample, this clonotype was seen a few times. The rearrangement uses TRBV7-3 and TRBJ2-7; TRBD1 might be the D (6 bases). V lost 2 bases, J lost 4 bases, and 12 bases lay in between. The CDR3 sequence is 14 residues long. In germline, CDR1 is SGHTA, CDR2 FQGTGA. CDR3: CASSLQGLGYEQYF. The CDR3 DNA reads as TGTGCCAGCAGCTTACAGGGGTTGGGATACGAGCAGTACTTC.